This entry lists 8 T cell receptor beta chains sequenced from one sample in a study of T cells in Graves' hyperthyroidism and ophthalmopathy. RNA transcripts provided the source from which TCR beta CDR3 regions were amplified. With the HTBI primer set, the TCR CDR3 went through a first round of RT-PCR. TCRdb fed the multiplex PCR reads into MiXCR, producing one record per CDR3 protein. The sample yields more than 550,000 distinct CDR3 sequences, about 18% seen once. The specimen was blood. Receptor source: a man aged 50-60 years with Graves' hyperthyroidism.

This clonotype was seen a handful of times. The chain joins TRBV9 to TRBJ1-1; no clear D. With 0 bases removed from V and 8 bases from J, the gap between germline ends came to 11 bases. The CDR3 covers 13 residues. Germline V lookup: CDR1 SGDLS, CDR2 YYNGEE. The CDR3 protein is CASSVDGIAEAFF. CDR3 DNA sequence: TGTGCCAGCAGCGTAGATGGGATCGCCGAAGCTTTCTTT.

The sample holds a few counts of this clonotype. The chain is built from TRBV12-3 or TRBV12-4 and TRBJ2-7, with D hard to call. Trimming removed 7 bases at V and 0 bases at J, with 16 bases between. This CDR3 has 15 amino acids. Written as DNA, the CDR3 is TGTGCCAGCACCTTTTCAGTCTTTAGCTCCTACGAGCAGTACTTC. This gives the protein CASTFSVFSSYEQYF.

The J gene is TRBJ1-6, the V gene TRBV7-9; maybe TRBD1 (5 bases). Germline V CDR1 and CDR2: SEHNR, FQNEAQ (reference sequence). The CDR3 extends over 17 amino acids. Trimming cost V 2 bases and J 3 bases, with 14 bases left between them. For the CDR3, the DNA is TGTGCCAGCAGCTTATGGAGGCAGGGCCTCTATAATTCACCCCTCCACTTT. This encodes CASSLWRQGLYNSPLHF.

This clonotype was counted a few times. One base away lies a much larger clone, so this may be a sequencing read error. The V gene is TRBV27, the J gene TRBJ2-6, with D hard to call. V gave up 6 bases and J gave up 2 bases, with 5 bases separating them. Germline V gene sequence: CDR1 MNHEY, CDR2 SMNVEV (reference sequence). This CDR3 is 13 amino acids long. The CDR3 loop is CASRAAGANVLTF. The CDR3 DNA follows: TGTGCCAGCAGGGCAGCTGGGGCCAACGTCCTGACTTTC.

This clonotype occurred many times. This rearrangement joins TRBV7-9 to TRBJ1-2; 10 nucleotides agree with TRBD1. The V segment lost 0 bases and the J segment 5 bases; nucleotides outside the gene matches: 6. The V gene's germline CDR1 is SEHNR and CDR2 FQNEAQ (reference sequence). The CDR3 extends over 16 amino acids. CDR3: CASSLAMGTGDYGYTF. CDR3 DNA: TGTGCCAGCAGCTTAGCGATGGGGACAGGGGATTATGGCTACACCTTC.

The V gene is TRBV7-2, the J gene TRBJ2-7, with D possibly matching TRBD1 (5 bases). Germline CDR1 is SGHTA and CDR2 is FQGNSA. This CDR3 comprises 16 residues. V was pared by 5 bases and J by 4 bases, with 21 bases between. CDR3 loop: CASSPGQDKYLYEQYF. The CDR3 nucleotides read TGTGCCAGCAGCCCAGGCCAGGACAAGTACCTATACGAGCAGTACTTC.

The chain couples TRBV29-1 to TRBJ2-7; no clear D. The CDR3 length is 14 residues. V was cut by 4 bases and J by 2 bases, with 15 bases left in between. The germline V gene encodes CDR1 SQVTM and CDR2 ANQGSEA. The CDR3 spells CSVATSNTPYEQYF. CDR3 sequence (DNA): TGCAGCGTTGCTACCTCGAACACCCCCTACGAGCAGTACTTC.

The chain is built from TRBV20-1 and TRBJ2-7, with TRBD2 matching 8 bases. This CDR3 is 12 amino acids long. The V segment lost 4 bases and the J segment 3 bases; nucleotides outside the gene matches: 2. The germline V gene has CDR1 DFQATT and CDR2 SNEGSKA (reference sequence). CDR3 coding DNA: TGCAGTGCTACCGGGACTAGCTACGAGCAGTACTTC. Translated: CSATGTSYEQYF.